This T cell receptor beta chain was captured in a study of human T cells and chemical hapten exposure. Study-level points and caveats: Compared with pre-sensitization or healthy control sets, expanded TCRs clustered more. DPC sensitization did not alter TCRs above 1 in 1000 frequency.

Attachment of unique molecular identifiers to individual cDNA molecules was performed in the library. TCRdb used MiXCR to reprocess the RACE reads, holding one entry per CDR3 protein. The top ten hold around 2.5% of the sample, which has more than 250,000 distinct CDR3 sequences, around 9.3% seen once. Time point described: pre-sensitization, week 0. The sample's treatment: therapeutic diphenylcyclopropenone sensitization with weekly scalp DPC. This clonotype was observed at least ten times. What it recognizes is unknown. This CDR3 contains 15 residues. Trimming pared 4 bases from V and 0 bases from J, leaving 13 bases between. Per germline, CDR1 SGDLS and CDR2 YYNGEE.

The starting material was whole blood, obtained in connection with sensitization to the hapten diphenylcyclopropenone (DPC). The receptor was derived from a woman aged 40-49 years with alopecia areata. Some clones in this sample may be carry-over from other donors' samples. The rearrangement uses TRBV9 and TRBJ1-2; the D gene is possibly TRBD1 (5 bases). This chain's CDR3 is CASSRGTISNYGYTF. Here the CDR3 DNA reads TGTGCCAGCAGCCGGGGGACTATATCTAACTATGGCTACACCTTC.